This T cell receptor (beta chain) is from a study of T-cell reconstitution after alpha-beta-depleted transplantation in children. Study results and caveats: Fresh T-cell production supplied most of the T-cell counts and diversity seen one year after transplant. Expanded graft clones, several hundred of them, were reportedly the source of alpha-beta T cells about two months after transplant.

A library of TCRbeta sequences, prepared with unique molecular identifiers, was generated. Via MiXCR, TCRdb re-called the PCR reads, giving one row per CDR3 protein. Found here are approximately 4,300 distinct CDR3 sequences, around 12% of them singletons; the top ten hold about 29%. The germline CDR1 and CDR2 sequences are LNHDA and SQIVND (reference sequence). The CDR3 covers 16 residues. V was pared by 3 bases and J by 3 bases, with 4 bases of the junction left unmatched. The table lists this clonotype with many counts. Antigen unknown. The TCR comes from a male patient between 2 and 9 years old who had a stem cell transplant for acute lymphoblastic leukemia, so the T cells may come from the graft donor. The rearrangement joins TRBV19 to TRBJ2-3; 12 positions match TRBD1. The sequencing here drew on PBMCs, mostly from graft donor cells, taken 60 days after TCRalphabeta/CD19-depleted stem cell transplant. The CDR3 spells CASSMRDRGLTDTQYF. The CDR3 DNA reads TGTGCCAGTAGTATGAGGGACAGGGGGCTTACAGATACGCAGTATTTT.